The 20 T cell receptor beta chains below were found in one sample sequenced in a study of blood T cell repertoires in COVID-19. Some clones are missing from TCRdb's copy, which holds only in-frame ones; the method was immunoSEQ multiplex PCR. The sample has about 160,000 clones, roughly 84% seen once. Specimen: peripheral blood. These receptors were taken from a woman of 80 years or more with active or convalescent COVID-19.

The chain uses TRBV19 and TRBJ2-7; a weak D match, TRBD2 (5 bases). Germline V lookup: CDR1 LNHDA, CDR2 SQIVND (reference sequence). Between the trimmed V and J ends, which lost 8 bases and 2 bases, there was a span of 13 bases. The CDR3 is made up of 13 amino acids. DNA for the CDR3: TGTGCCAGTGGCCCCGGGGTCCCCTACGAGCAGTACTTC. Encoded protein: CASGPGVPYEQYF.

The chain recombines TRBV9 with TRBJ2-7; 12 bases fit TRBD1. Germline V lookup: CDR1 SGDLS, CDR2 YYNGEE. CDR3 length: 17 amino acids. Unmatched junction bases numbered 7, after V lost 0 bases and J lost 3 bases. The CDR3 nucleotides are TGTGCCAGCAGCGTAGGGGAGGGGACAGGGGGCTTCTACGAGCAGTACTTC. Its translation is CASSVGEGTGGFYEQYF.

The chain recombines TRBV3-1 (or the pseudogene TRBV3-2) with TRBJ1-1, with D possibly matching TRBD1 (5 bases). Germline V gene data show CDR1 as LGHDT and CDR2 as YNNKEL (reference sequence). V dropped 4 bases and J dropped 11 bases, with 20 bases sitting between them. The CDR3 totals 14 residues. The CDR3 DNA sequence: TGTGCCAGCAGCCGGATCGACAGAGGAGAAAGGGCTTTCTTT. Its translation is CASSRIDRGERAFF.

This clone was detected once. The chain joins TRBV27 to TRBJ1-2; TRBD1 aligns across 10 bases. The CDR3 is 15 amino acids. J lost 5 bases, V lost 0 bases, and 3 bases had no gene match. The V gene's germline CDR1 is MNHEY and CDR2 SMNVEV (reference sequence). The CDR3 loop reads CASSLSTGGLYGYTF. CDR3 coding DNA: TGTGCCAGCAGTTTATCGACAGGGGGCTTATATGGCTACACCTTC.

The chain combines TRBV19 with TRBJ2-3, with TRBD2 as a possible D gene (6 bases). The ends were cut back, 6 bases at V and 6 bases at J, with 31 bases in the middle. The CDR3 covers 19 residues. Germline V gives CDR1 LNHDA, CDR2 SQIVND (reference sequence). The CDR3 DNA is TGTGCCAGTAGCCGGGTTCTCCCTGTTCTAGCGTCCCCCAGGGATACGCAGTATTTT. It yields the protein CASSRVLPVLASPRDTQYF.

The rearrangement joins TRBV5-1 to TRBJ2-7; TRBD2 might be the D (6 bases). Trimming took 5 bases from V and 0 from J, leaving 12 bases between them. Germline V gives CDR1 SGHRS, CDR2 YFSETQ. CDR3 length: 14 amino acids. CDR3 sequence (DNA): TGCGCCAGCAGTCCAACCGGGAGCTCCTACGAGCAGTACTTC. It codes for CASSPTGSSYEQYF.

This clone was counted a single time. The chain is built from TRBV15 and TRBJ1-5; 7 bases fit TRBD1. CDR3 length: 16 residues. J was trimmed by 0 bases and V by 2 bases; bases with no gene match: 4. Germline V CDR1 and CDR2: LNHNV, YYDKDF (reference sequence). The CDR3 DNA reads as TGTGCCACCAGCAGATGGAGGGACAGTAGCAATCAGCCCCAGCATTTT. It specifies CATSRWRDSSNQPQHF.

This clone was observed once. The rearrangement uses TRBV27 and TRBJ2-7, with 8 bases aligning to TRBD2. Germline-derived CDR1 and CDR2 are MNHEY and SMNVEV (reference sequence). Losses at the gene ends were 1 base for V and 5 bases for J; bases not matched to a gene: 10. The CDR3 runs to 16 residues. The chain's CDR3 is CASSLLGPGRVDEQYF. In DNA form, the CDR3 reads TGTGCCAGCAGTTTATTAGGCCCCGGGAGGGTCGACGAGCAGTACTTC.

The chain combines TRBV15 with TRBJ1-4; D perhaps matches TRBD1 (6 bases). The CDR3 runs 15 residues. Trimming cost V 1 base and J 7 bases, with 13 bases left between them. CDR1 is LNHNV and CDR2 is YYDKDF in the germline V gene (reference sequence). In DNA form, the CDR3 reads TGTGCCACCAGCAGAGGGACAGTGACGGGTGAAAAACTGTTTTTT. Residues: CATSRGTVTGEKLFF.

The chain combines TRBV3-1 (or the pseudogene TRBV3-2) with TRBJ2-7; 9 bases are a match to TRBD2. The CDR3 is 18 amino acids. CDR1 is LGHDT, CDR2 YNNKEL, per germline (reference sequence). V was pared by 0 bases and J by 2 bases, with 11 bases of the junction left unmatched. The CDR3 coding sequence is TGTGCCAGCAGCCAAGAAGGTTGGCTAGCGGGGCGCCCCTACGAGCAGTACTTC. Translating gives CASSQEGWLAGRPYEQYF.

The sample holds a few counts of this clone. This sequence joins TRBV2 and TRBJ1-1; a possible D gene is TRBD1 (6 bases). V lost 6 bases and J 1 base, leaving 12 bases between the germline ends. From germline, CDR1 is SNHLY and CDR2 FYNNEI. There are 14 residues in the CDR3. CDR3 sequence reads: CASRGGASNTEAFF. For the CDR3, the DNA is TGTGCCAGCAGGGGGGGGGCTTCGAACACTGAAGCTTTCTTT.

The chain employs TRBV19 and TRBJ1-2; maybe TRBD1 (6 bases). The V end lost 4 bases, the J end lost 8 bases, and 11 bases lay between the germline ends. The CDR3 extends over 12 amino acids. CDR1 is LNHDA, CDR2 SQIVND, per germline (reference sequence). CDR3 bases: TGTGCCAGTAGTAAAGACAGGCACGGCTACACCTTC. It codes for CASSKDRHGYTF.

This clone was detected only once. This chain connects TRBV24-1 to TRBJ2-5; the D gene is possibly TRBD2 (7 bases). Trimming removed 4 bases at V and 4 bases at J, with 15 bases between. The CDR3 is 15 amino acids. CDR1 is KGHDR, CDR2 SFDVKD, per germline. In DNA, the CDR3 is TGTGCCACCAGTGAGGGGGGGGCACTGTCAGAGACCCAGTACTTC. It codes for CATSEGGALSETQYF.

The CDR3 reads CASSLVAFFTYEQYF. In DNA, the CDR3 is TGTGCCAGCAGCTTGGTGGCTTTCTTCACCTACGAGCAGTACTTC. V usage is TRBV5-5 and J usage is TRBJ2-7, with D uncertain. Germline V gene sequence: CDR1 SGHKS, CDR2 YYEKEE (reference sequence). The V end lost 0 bases, the J end lost 2 bases, and 12 bases lay between the germline ends. The CDR3 is 15 amino acids.

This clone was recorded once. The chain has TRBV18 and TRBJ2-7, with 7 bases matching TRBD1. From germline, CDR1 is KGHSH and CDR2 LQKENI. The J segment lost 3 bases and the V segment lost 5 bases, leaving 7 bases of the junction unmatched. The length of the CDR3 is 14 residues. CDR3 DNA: TGTGCCAGCTCAGTGGGACAGTCGAACTACGAGCAGTACTTC. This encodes CASSVGQSNYEQYF.

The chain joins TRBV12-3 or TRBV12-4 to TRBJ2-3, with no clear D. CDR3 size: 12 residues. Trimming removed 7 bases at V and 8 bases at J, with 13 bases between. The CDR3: CASTLLPGTQYF. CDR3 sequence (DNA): TGTGCCAGCACCCTCCTCCCGGGTACGCAGTATTTT.

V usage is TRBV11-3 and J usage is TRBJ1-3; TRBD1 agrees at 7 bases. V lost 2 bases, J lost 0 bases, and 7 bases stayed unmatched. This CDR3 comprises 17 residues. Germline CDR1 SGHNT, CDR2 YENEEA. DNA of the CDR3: TGTGCCAGCAGCTTACTCGGGACAGCTCTCTCTGGAAACACCATATATTTT. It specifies CASSLLGTALSGNTIYF.

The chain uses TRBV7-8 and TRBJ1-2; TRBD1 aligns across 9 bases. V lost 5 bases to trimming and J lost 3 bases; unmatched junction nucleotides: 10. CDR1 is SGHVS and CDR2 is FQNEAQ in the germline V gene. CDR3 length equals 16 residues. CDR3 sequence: CASSPWTGALDYGYTF. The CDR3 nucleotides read TGTGCCAGCAGCCCCTGGACAGGGGCACTCGACTATGGCTACACCTTC.

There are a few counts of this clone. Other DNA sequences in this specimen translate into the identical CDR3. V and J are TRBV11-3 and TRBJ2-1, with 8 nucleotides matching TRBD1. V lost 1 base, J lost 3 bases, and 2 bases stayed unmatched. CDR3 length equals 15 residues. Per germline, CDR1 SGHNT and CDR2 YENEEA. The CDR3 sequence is CASSLGQGSYNEQFF. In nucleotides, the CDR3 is TGTGCCAGCAGCTTAGGACAGGGGAGCTACAATGAGCAGTTCTTC. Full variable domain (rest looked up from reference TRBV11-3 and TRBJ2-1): EAGVVQSPRYKIIEKKQPVAFWCNPISGHNTLYWYLQNLGQGPELLIRYENEEAVDDSQLPKDRFSAERLKGVDSTLKIQPAELGDSAVYLCASSLGQGSYNEQFFGPGTRLTVL.

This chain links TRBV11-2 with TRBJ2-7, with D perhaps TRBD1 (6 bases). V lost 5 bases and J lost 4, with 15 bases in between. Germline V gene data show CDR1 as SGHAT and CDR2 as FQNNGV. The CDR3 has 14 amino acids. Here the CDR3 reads CASSRQGDIYEQYF. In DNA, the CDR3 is TGTGCCAGCAGCCGACAAGGGGACATTTACGAGCAGTACTTC.